This T cell receptor (beta chain) was recovered during a study of T cell changes during pregnancy in multiple sclerosis (dated by TCRdb to between 2018 and 2020). Broadly, across the study: In women with multiple sclerosis, the researchers looked at how the T cell repertoire shifted as pregnancy progressed.

The CDR3 sequence holds 17 residues, the cysteine and phenylalanine included. Only the CDR3 portion is preserved as DNA: 51 bases, with reading frame beginning at the first base. To note about this clone: Its target antigen remains unknown. No clone much larger than this one lies a single base away; base qualities are absent.

The library was built by means of the immunoSEQ multiplex PCR assay. TCRdb took over this immuneACCESS table, retaining in-frame rearrangements with V and J assigned. Such tables are incomplete; in checked studies, under half of the missing clones stem from an unresolved V gene, and the remainder is unexplained. Across this sample there are tens of thousands of clones, with approximately 93% seen only once. The top ten constitute approximately 0.68% of the sample. This specimen consisted of CD4+ T cells from peripheral blood mononuclear cells, obtained after pregnancy. Rearrangement joined TRBV21-1 to TRBJ2-7; the D call of TRBD2 is as the table states it, not checked on the DNA. TRBV21-1 is a pseudogene segment. This TCR was recovered from a female donor in good health, enrolled as a control in a pregnancy study. The nucleotide sequence is TGTGCCAGCAGCTCCCGAGAAATCGGACTGCCCACCTACGAGCAGTACTTC. Its protein product is CASSSREIGLPTYEQYF.